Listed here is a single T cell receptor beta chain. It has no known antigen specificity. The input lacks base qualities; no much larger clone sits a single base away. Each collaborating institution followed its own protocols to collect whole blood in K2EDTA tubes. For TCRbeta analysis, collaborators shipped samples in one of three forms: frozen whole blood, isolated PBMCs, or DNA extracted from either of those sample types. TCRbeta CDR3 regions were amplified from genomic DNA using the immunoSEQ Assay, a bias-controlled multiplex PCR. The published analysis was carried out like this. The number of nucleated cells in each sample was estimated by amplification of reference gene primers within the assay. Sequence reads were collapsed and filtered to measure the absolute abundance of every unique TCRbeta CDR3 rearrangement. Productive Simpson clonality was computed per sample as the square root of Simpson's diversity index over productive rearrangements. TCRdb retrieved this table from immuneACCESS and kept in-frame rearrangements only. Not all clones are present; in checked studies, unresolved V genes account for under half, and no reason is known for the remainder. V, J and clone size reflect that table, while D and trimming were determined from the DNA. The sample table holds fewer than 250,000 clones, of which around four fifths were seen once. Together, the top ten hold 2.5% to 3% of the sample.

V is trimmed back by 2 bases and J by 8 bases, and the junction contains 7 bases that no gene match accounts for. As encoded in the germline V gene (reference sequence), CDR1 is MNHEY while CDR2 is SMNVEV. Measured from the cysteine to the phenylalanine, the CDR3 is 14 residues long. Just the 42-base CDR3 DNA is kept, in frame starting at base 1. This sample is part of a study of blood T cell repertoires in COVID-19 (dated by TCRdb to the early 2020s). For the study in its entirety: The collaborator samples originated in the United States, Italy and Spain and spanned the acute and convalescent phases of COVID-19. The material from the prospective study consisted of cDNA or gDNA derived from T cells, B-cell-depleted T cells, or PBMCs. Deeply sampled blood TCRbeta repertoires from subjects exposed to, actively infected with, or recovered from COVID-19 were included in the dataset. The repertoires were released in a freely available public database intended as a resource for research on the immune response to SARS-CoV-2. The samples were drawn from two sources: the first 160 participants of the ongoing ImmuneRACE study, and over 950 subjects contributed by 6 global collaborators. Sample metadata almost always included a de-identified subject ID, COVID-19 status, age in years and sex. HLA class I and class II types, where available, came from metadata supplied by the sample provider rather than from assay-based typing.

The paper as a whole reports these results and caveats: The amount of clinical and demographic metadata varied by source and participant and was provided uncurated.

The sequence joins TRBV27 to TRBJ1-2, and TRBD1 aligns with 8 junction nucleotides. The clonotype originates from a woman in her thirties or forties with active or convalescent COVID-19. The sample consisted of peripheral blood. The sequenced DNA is TGTGCCAGCAGTTTAGAGAGGACAGGGCAGGGCTACACCTTC. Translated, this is CASSLERTGQGYTF.